This T cell receptor beta chain was recorded in a study of cytomegalovirus exposure and HLA in healthy donors (dated by TCRdb to 2016 to 2017). Broadly, across the study: An earlier analysis of some 600 of the donors reported 276 Gb of sequence data and 117 million unique TCR beta sequences obtained from some 200 million T cells. An early release covering 550 to 650 HLA-typed donors comprised about 300 gigabases of sequencing data and 85 million or so unique TCR sequences. Of the roughly 400 genotyped donors, 65% to 90% were placed in the genetic ancestry cluster associated with self-reported Caucasian donors. The study aimed to test whether cataloging public T cell receptors could reveal signatures of past pathogen exposure. The T cell repertoires of 666 subjects were profiled by immunosequencing and related to cytomegalovirus serostatus. Along with the roughly 700-subject first cohort, a separate validation cohort of over a hundred different subjects was used. To predict cytomegalovirus infection status, the study combined high-throughput TCR immunosequencing, statistical association of individual TCRs with disease status, and machine learning. To study patterns of TCR occurrence, a later analysis re-analyzed previously published TCR beta repertoires from just over 650 donors and added high-resolution HLA genotyping. In the later analysis, no new phenotypic data were used to find candidate immune exposures; instead, reliance was placed on TCR beta sequences and their occurrence across donors. In an earlier analysis of roughly 540 of the donors, high-throughput TCR beta sequencing was used to judge whether each TCR beta V gene segment behaved as functional or pseudogenic. Alongside the repertoire data, information on donor age, sex, ethnicity and CMV serostatus was compiled. A later genetic analysis took genome-wide SNP genotypes for about three fifths of the 666 donors and used that subset as a discovery cohort. Every repertoire in the discovery cohort had been generated on one and the same sequencing platform. Both class I and class II loci were covered by HLA typing, at four-digit resolution. Typing coverage differed by locus: A, B, C, DRB1 and DQB1 were typed in roughly 620-630 donors, DQA1 in about 560, DPA1 in nearly 610, and DPB1 in 450 to 480. Four to six DR-DQ haplotypes were handled as single units for association and clustering, since linkage in the cohort was strong. Across under 500 genotyped donors of the cohort, an average of roughly 200,000 unique TCR beta nucleotide sequences per donor were sequenced, and 15% to 20% of those sequences were non-productive. The paper's findings and limits, for the study overall: In a later analysis, 16,951 TCR beta sequences were associated with specific HLA alleles at a false discovery rate of 0.05. A cluster of highly shared sequence variants was judged likely to be a technical artifact of the sequencing pipeline. Most CMV-associated TCR beta chains appeared to be HLA-restricted in a later analysis, and the HLA associations seemed to be driven largely by CMV exposure. The authors suggested that the approach could potentially be generalized to other disease states and immunological phenotypes. When HLA alleles, especially DR and DQ, strongly co-occurred, TCR associations were difficult to assign to individual alleles. In the study, some 180 TCR beta chains were listed as associated with cytomegalovirus. In a later genetic analysis, a missense DCLRE1C variant was associated with V-gene and J-gene trimming of TCR beta chains, and the association was replicated in an independent cohort. A later analysis reported that several top co-occurrence clusters appeared linked to parvovirus B19, influenza, CMV and Epstein-Barr virus. CMV serostatus was the only immune exposure information available for the cohort. In a later analysis, HLA-associated TCR beta chains were found to be more clonally expanded and to have lower generation probabilities than equally common non-associated chains. Correlated functional status among segregating V segments might reflect linkage disequilibrium, but an unknown experimental factor could not be ruled out. A further reported finding was that TCR beta sequences accurately predicted the HLA-A and HLA-B alleles for most subjects in the first cohort. The earlier analysis of nearly 600 of the donors excluded 15 to 20 rarely observed V segments, including chromosome 9 orphons, because counts were too low. In an earlier analysis of 450 to 750 of the donors, most TCR beta V segments appeared in productive rearrangements about 87% or about 30% of the time, broadly matching IMGT annotations. Most TCR sequences were observed very rarely across donors, whereas some public TCRs were present in many individuals. Because HLA typing was missing for some donors at each locus, association tests included only the typed subset. In a later genetic analysis, fewer N-insertions in productive TCRs were reported among donors in an Asian-associated ancestry cluster than the roughly 640-donor mean. A few of the identified cytomegalovirus-associated TCR beta chains were confirmed in vitro to be specific for cytomegalovirus antigens. Sequencing depth was assumed to be roughly uniform across donors in the presence/absence analyses, though that assumption may not hold. This cohort had only TCR beta chains sequenced, and the lack of alpha or paired-chain data limited which features could be detected. A later analysis found that TCR association rates varied across HLA loci, with DRB1 alleles showing the most associated TCRs and HLA-C alleles the fewest. Cytomegalovirus status was reported to be diagnosed by the classifier with high specificity and sensitivity in both the original and validation cohorts. Because the 87-base-pair reads could not distinguish some IMGT-functional V segments, including TRBV6-2 and TRBV6-3, those segments were excluded.

V loses 6 bases, J loses 3 bases, and the germline ends lie 15 bases apart. The CDR3 covers 15 residues, taking in both the cysteine and the phenylalanine. Left in the record is the CDR3 DNA by itself, 45 bases read in frame from the first base. CDR1 and CDR2 (SGHVS, FQNEAQ) derive from the germline V gene. Library prep was done by the immunoSEQ multiplex PCR assay. A mixture of 60 forward primers for TCR Vbeta segments and 13 reverse primers for TCR Jbeta segments was used in the multiplex PCR. The CDR3 region of rearranged TCR beta genes was amplified from genomic DNA by a multiplex PCR assay. Amplified TCR beta libraries were sequenced as 87-base-pair reads on the Illumina HiSeq System. Per the source publication's procedure: A later analysis tallied around 80 million unique TCR beta chains across the 610 or so repertoires, and around 9.9 million of those chains were shared by two or more donors. Raw reads were error-corrected and collapsed into unique sequences by a nearest-neighbor algorithm in which closely related sequences were merged to remove PCR and sequencing errors. Alignment of CDR3 sequences to IMGT reference sequences was used to assign V, D and J gene segments. For a sequence to be retained, a match of at least six nucleotides to both a V gene segment and a J gene segment was required. Rearrangements were called productive when the CDR3 lacked stop codons and stayed in frame with V and J; all others were non-productive. CDR3 was defined by IMGT convention, running from the second conserved V-encoded cysteine to the conserved J-encoded phenylalanine. The earlier analysis of more than 450 of the donors excluded sequences that lacked an unambiguous match to a single V gene segment. An earlier analysis of 587 of the donors called V segments functional above 56.7% productive rearrangements and segregating when the between-donor standard deviation exceeded 5%. A statistical classification framework was developed to diagnose cytomegalovirus status using the catalog of TCR beta chain sequences. A later analysis assigned V and J genes by comparing TCR nucleotide sequences with IMGT/GENE-DB human TR gene sequences. The TCRdist pipeline was used in a later analysis to assign CDR3 sequences and most-parsimonious VDJ recombination scenarios. In a later analysis, each TCR beta chain was defined by its CDR3 amino acid sequence together with its V-gene family, and reads lacking a unique V-gene family were excluded. A later analysis removed 500 to 650 highly shared, low-generation-probability nucleotide sequences to deal with suspected cross-contamination and a sequencing artifact. A later analysis calculated a clonal expansion index for each public chain from normalized within-repertoire ranks of inferred template counts. A later analysis computed generation probabilities with a VDJ recombination model fitted to out-of-frame rearrangements, and checked the results against IGoR. A later analysis scored TCR-TCR, TCR-HLA and TCR-CMV co-occurrence with hypergeometric tests, applying a repertoire-size bias correction to TCR pairs. In a later analysis, false discovery rates were estimated by permuting HLA or CMV assignments 20 times. In a later analysis, co-occurring TCRs were grouped with DBSCAN, and TCRdist sequence similarity was added when clustering was performed within HLA-allele-positive subsets. Co-occurrence clustering excluded repertoires with fewer than 30,000 or more than 120,000 public chains, plus five with anomalous nucleotide sharing. TCRdb stores this immuneACCESS table with in-frame sequences only. Part of the clones is absent; in the studies checked, under half of the shortfall reflects unresolved V genes, and no reason is known for the rest. Clone size and the V and J calls come from that table; the DNA yielded D and trimming. Across this sample there are around 200,000 clones, with more than 60% seen only once. Together, the top ten hold roughly 3.5% of the sample.

Concerning this clone: The clone's antigen remains unknown. No much larger clone is present one base from it, and per-base qualities are unavailable.

In total, around 600 healthy bone marrow donors made up the cohort. At the time of sampling, every cohort member was nominally healthy, though immune exposures that went unrecorded were likely present. The donor was CMV seropositive and was included in the group of 270 or so seropositive cohort members. Each donor provided a peripheral blood sample, and peripheral blood mononuclear cells were used for TCR beta sequencing. The Qiagen DNeasy Blood Extraction Kit was used to extract genomic DNA from the blood cell samples. The receptor's source is a woman aged 55-70 years in good health and CMV-seropositive. Input material: PBMCs. The rearrangement combines TRBV7-8 with TRBJ2-1, and possibly TRBD1, on 6 matching bases. The DNA sequence is TGTGCCAGCAGTCCCTCAACAGGGTTCTACAATGAGCAGTTCTTC. Translation gives CASSPSTGFYNEQFF.